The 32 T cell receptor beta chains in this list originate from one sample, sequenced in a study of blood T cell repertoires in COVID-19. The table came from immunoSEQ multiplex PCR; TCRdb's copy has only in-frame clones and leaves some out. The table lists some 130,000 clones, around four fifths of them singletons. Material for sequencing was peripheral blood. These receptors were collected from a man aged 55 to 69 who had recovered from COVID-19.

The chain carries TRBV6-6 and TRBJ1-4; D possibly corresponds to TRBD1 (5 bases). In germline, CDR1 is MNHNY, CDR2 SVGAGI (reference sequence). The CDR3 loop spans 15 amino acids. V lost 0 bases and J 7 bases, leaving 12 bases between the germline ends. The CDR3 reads CASSYSRQLGEKLFF. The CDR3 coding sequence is TGTGCCAGCAGTTACTCCAGACAGTTGGGTGAAAAACTGTTTTTT.

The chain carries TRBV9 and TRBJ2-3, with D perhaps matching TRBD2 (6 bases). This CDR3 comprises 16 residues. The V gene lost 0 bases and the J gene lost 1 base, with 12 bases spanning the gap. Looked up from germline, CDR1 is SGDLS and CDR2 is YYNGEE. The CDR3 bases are TGTGCCAGCAGCGTAGGGGTGTCTAGCGGCACAGATACGCAGTATTTT. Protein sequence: CASSVGVSSGTDTQYF.

The CDR3 DNA follows: TGTGCCAGCTCACCAAAGGACAGGGGCCCACCCTACGAGCAGTACTTC. It translates to CASSPKDRGPPYEQYF. V and J are TRBV18 and TRBJ2-7, with 9 bases identical to TRBD1. Germline-derived CDR1 and CDR2 are KGHSH and LQKENI. V shed 2 bases and J 2 bases; nucleotides not matched to a gene: 7. The CDR3 runs 16 residues.

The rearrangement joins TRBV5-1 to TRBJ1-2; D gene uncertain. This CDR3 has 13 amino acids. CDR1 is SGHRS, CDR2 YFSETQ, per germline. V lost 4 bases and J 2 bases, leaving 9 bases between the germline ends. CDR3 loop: CASSPTANYGYTF. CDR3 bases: TGCGCCAGCAGCCCTACCGCGAACTATGGCTACACCTTC.

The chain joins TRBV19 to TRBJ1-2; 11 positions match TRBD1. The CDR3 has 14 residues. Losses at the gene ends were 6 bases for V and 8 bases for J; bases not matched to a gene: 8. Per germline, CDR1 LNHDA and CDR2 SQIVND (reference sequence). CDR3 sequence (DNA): TGTGCCAGTAGATCGGCGGGACAGGGGGACGGCTACACCTTC. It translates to CASRSAGQGDGYTF.

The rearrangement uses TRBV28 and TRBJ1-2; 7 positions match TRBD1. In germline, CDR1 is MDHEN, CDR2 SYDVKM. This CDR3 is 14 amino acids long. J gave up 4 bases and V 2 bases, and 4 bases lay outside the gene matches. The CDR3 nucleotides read TGTGCCAGCAGTTTAGATAACAGGGGCTATGGCTACACCTTC. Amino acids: CASSLDNRGYGYTF.

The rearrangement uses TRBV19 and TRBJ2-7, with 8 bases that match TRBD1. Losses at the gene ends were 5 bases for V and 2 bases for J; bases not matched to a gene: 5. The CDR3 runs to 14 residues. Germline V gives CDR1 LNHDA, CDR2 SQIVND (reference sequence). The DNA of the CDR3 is TGTGCCAGTAGTCCTCGGACAGGGCCCTACGAGCAGTACTTC. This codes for CASSPRTGPYEQYF.

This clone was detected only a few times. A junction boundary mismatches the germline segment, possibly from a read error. This chain's CDR3 is CASSRDADTEAFF. The CDR3 DNA sequence: TGTGCCAGCTCACGTGACGCTGACACTGAGGCTTTCTTT. The V call is TRBV18, the J call TRBJ1-1; no clear D. This CDR3 has 13 residues. CDR1 is KGHSH and CDR2 is LQKENI in the germline V gene.

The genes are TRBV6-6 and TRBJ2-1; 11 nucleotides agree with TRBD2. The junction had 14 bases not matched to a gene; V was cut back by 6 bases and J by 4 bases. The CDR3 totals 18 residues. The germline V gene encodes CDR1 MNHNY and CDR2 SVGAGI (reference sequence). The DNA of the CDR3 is TGTGCCAGCAGACGAGGGATGTCACTAGCGGGGGCTTACAATGAGCAGTTCTTC. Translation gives CASRRGMSLAGAYNEQFF.

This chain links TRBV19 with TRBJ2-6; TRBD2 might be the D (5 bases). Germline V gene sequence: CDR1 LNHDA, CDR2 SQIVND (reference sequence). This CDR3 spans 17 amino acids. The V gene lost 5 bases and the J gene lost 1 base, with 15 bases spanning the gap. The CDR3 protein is CASSGRRTRSGANVLTF. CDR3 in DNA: TGTGCCAGTAGTGGCCGGAGAACTAGATCTGGGGCCAACGTCCTGACTTTC.

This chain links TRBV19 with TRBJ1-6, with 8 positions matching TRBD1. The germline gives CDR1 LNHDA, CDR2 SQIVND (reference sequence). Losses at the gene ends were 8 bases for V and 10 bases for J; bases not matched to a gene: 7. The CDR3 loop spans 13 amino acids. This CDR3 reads CASSRTGNSPLHF. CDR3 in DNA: TGTGCCAGTTCCCGGACAGGGAACTCACCCCTCCACTTT.

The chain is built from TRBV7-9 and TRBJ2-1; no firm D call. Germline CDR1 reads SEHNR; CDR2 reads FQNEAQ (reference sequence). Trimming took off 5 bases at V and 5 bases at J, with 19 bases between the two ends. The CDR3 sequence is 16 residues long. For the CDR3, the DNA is TGTGCCAGCAGCGATATGATAGAAAGCCCCCACAATGAGCAGTTCTTC. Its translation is CASSDMIESPHNEQFF.

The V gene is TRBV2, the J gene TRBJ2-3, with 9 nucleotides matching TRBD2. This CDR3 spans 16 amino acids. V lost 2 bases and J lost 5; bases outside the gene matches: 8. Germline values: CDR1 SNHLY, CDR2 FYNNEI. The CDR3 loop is CASSEKSGRSGDTQYF. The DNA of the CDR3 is TGTGCCAGCAGTGAAAAAAGCGGGAGGTCGGGAGATACGCAGTATTTT.

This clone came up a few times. The CDR3 loop reads CASSKVQGITYEQYF. In nucleotides, the CDR3 is TGTGCCAGCAGCAAAGTACAGGGAATTACCTACGAGCAGTACTTC. V and J are TRBV21-1 and TRBJ2-7; the DNA was not compared with TRBD1, the D call given in the table. TRBV21-1 is tagged as a pseudogene. This CDR3 region has 15 residues.

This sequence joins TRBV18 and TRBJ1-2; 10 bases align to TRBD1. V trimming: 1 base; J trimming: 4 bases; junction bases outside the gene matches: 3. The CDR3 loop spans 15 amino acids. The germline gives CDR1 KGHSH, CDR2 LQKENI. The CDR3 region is CASSPLRDRGYGYTF. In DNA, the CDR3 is TGTGCCAGCTCACCACTCCGGGACAGGGGCTATGGCTACACCTTC. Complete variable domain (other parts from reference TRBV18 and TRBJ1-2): NAGVMQNPRHLVRRRGQEARLRCSPMKGHSHVYWYRQLPEEGLKFMVYLQKENIIDESGMPKERFSAEFPKEGPSILRIQQVVRGDSAAYFCASSPLRDRGYGYTFGSGTRLTVV.

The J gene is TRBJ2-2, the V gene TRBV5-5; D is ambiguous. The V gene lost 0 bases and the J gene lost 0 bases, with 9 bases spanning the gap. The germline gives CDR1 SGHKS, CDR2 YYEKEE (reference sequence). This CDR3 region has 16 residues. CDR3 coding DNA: TGTGCCAGCAGCTTGGCCCCAGAAACGAACACCGGGGAGCTGTTTTTT. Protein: CASSLAPETNTGELFF.

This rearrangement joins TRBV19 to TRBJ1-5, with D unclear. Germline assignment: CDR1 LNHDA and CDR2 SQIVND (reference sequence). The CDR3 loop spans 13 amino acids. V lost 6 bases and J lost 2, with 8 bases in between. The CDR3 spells CASSRGGNQPQHF. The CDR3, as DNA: TGTGCCAGTAGCCGGGGTGGCAATCAGCCCCAGCATTTT.

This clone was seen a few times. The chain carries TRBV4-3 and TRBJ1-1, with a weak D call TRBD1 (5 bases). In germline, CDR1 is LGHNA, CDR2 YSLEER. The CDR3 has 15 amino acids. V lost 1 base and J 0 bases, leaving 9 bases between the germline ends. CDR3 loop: CASSQGRTLNTEAFF. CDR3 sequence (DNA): TGCGCCAGCAGCCAAGGAAGGACACTGAACACTGAAGCTTTCTTT.

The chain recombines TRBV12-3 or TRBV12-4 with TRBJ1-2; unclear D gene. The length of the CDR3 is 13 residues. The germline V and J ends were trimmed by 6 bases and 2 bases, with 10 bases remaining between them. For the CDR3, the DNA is TGTGCCAGCAGCGACCCGGGGAACTATGGCTACACCTTC. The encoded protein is CASSDPGNYGYTF.

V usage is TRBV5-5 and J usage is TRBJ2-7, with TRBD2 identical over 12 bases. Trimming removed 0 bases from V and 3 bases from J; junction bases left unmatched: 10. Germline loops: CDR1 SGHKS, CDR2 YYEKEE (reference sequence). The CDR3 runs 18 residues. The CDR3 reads CASSLASSGRADFYEQYF. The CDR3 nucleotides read TGTGCCAGCAGCTTGGCTTCTAGCGGGAGGGCCGACTTCTACGAGCAGTACTTC.

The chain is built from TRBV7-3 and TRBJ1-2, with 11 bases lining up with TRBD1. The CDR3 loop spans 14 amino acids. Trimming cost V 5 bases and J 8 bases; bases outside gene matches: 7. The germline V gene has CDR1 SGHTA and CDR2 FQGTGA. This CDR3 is CASSPGQGAEGYTF. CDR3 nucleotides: TGTGCCAGCAGCCCCGGACAGGGGGCAGAAGGCTACACCTTC.

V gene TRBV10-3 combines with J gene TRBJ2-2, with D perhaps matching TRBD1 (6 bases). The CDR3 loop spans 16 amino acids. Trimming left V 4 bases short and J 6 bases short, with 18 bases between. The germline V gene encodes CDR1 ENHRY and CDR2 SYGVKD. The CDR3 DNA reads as TGTGCCATCAGTGGTGCCTCTACAGGGTCCCCCGGGGAGCTGTTTTTT. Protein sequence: CAISGASTGSPGELFF.

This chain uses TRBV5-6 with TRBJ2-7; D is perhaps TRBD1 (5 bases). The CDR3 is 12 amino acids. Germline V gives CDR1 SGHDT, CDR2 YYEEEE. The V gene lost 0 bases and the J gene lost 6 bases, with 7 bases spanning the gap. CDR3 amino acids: CASSLGGSEQYF. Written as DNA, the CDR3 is TGTGCCAGCAGCTTGGGGGGCTCCGAGCAGTACTTC.

The CDR3 region is CASSSRTSGSPTDTQYF. The CDR3 DNA sequence: TGTGCCAGCTCATCCCGGACTAGCGGGAGCCCCACAGATACGCAGTATTTT. The gene calls are TRBV18 and TRBJ2-3, with 13 bases lining up with TRBD2. The CDR3 runs to 17 residues. Germline CDR1 is KGHSH and CDR2 is LQKENI. V shed 5 bases, J shed 2 bases, and the junction held 7 bases outside the gene matches.

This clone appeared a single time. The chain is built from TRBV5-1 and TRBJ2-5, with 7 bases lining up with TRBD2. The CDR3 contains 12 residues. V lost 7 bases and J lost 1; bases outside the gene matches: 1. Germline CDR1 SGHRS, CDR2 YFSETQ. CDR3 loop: CASGEGQETQYF. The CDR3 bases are TGCGCCAGCGGGGAGGGCCAAGAGACCCAGTACTTC.

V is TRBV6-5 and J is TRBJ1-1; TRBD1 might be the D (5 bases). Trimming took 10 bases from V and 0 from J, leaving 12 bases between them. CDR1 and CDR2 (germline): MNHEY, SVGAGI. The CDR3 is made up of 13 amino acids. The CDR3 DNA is TGTGCCACTCTGGGGGGACTGAACACTGAAGCTTTCTTT. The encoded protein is CATLGGLNTEAFF.

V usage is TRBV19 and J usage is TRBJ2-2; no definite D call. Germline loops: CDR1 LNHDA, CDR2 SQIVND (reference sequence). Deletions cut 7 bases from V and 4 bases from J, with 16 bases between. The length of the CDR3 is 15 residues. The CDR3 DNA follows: TGTGCCAGTAAATTCTTGGAGAGAGGCACCGGGGAGCTGTTTTTT. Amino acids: CASKFLERGTGELFF.

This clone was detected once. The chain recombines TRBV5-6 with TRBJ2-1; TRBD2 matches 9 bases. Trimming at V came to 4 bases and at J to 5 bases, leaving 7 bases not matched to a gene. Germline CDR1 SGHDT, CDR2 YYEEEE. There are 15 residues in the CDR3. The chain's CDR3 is CASSQAGGGNNEQFF. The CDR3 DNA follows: TGTGCCAGCAGCCAAGCGGGGGGTGGGAACAATGAGCAGTTCTTC.

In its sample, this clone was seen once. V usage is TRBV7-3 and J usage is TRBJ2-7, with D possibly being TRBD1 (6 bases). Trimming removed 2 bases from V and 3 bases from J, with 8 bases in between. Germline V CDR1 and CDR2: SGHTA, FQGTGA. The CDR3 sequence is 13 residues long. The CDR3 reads CASSLGQNYEQYF. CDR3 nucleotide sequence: TGTGCCAGCAGCTTAGGACAGAACTACGAGCAGTACTTC.

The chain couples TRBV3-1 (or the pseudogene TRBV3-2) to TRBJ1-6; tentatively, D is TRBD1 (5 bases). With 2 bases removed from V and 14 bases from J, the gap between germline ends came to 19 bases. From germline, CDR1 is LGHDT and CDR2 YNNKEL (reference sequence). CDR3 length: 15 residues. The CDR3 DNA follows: TGTGCCAGCAGCCAATTCAAGGGGTCGGCCTCGACCCTCCACTTT. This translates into CASSQFKGSASTLHF.

As DNA, the CDR3 is TGTGCCAGCAGCCAAGCGTCAGGGGTCTTCACTGAAGCTTTCTTT. It codes for CASSQASGVFTEAFF. The V and J genes are TRBV3-1 (or the pseudogene TRBV3-2) and TRBJ1-1, with D possibly TRBD1 on 6 matching bases. The CDR3 consists of 15 residues. The ends were cut back, 1 base at V and 4 bases at J, with 13 bases in the middle. CDR1 LGHDT and CDR2 YNNKEL come from the germline V gene (reference sequence).

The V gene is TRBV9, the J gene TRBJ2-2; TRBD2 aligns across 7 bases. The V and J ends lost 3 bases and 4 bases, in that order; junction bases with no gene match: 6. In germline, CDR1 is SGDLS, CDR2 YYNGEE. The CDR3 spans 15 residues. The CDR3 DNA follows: TGTGCCAGCAGCGCGGGGCGGGAGAGCACCGGGGAGCTGTTTTTT. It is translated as CASSAGRESTGELFF.